The sequence of this T cell receptor (beta chain) was determined in a study of read filtering for tumor transcriptome and immune sequencing. Study background: The cohort had around 18 men and 14 women aged about 45 to 80, mean roughly 66 years. R-ISS stage counts were fewer than ten for I, about 16 for II, more than 5 for III.

From around 0.4 ug of RNA, a library with molecular barcoded alpha/delta and beta/gamma adaptors was made. A single record per CDR3 protein comes from TCRdb applying MiXCR to the reads. Counted here are some 50,000 distinct CDR3 sequences, about a fifth occurring once; the ten biggest clones make up less than 45%. The sample holds many counts of this clonotype. Its antigen remains unknown. After removal of 2 bases from V and 1 base from J, the junction contained 13 bases not matched to a gene. The germline V gene has CDR1 SGHTA and CDR2 FQGNSA. The CDR3 is 19 amino acids. Study-wide results and caveats: RNA-seq captured clonotypes less deeply and reliably than IR-seq.

This sequence was found in a donor aged 40 or over with multiple myeloma. This rearrangement joins TRBV7-2 to TRBJ2-1; 8 bases map to TRBD1. Sequencing was done on a sample of a population of CD138-negative cells sorted from bone marrow. As DNA, the CDR3 is TGTGCCAGCAGCTTATGGAAGTTGGGCAGGGGGCAATCCTACAATGAGCAGTTCTTC. Translation gives CASSLWKLGRGQSYNEQFF.